The 14 T cell receptor beta chains below come from one sample, sequenced in a study of cytomegalovirus exposure and HLA in healthy donors. The PCR was carried out with 60 Vbeta primers and 13 Jbeta primers. This table comes from immunoSEQ multiplex PCR, and its TCRdb copy is limited to in-frame clones, with some not included. The sample has some 160,000 clones; 77% are singletons. Sequencing was done on a sample of PBMCs. The source of these receptors is a woman aged 25 to 39 in good health and CMV-seronegative.

The chain joins TRBV28 to TRBJ1-1; D is perhaps TRBD1 (6 bases). Germline CDR1 and CDR2: MDHEN and SYDVKM. Deletions cut 6 bases from V and 0 bases from J, with 26 bases between. The CDR3 consists of 19 residues. The CDR3 reads CASSLGWGREGSLNTEAFF. CDR3 DNA sequence: TGTGCCAGCAGCCTGGGCTGGGGGCGGGAGGGCAGCCTGAACACTGAAGCTTTCTTT.

The chain has TRBV7-3 and TRBJ1-1; D gene unclear. In germline, CDR1 is SGHTA, CDR2 FQGTGA. The V and J ends lost 7 bases and 2 bases respectively, with 11 bases between them. The CDR3 is 13 amino acids. CDR3 region: CASNFGDNTEAFF. CDR3 in DNA: TGTGCCAGCAACTTCGGGGATAACACTGAAGCTTTCTTT.

This clone has only a few counts. The rearrangement uses TRBV6-5 and TRBJ1-2, with D tentatively TRBD1 (5 bases). The CDR3 has 13 amino acids. Trimming stripped 5 bases from V and 5 bases from J, with 12 bases between. CDR1 and CDR2 from the germline V gene are MNHEY and SVGAGI. The CDR3 sequence: CASSGRQKYGYTF. CDR3 nucleotide sequence: TGTGCCAGCAGTGGCAGACAGAAATATGGCTACACCTTC.

This sequence joins TRBV18 and TRBJ1-6; possibly TRBD1 for D (5 bases). The CDR3 totals 14 residues. Germline CDR1 is KGHSH and CDR2 is LQKENI. Trimming took off 3 bases at V and 11 bases at J, with 14 bases between the two ends. CDR3 protein: CASSPEWGGAPLHF. CDR3 bases: TGTGCCAGCTCACCGGAATGGGGGGGGGCACCCCTCCACTTT.

The V call is TRBV7-3, the J call TRBJ1-2, with TRBD1 matching 8 bases. Germline assignment: CDR1 SGHTA and CDR2 FQGTGA. The CDR3 is made up of 16 amino acids. V dropped 0 bases and J dropped 7; count of bases not matched to a gene: 10. In nucleotides, the CDR3 is TGTGCCAGCAGCTTAACAGGGACAGGCGTTCCGGGTGGCTACACCTTC. As protein: CASSLTGTGVPGGYTF. Full variable domain (outside the CDR3, taken from reference TRBV7-3 and TRBJ1-2): GAGVSQTPSNKVTEKGKYVELRCDPISGHTALYWYRQSLGQGPEFLIYFQGTGAADDSGLPNDRFFAVRPEGSVSTLKIQRTERGDSAVYLCASSLTGTGVPGGYTFGSGTRLTVV.

This clone was counted ten times or more. In DNA form, the CDR3 reads TGTGCCAGCAGTTCCCTTTGGGAGAGGGATTATGGCTACACCTTC. This codes for CASSSLWERDYGYTF. This rearrangement joins TRBV27 to TRBJ1-2; D is unresolved. With 4 bases removed from V and 5 bases from J, the gap between germline ends came to 17 bases. CDR3 length: 15 amino acids. Germline V gene sequence: CDR1 MNHEY, CDR2 SMNVEV (reference sequence).

V is TRBV9 and J is TRBJ1-1; tentative D call: TRBD1 (6 bases). Deletions cut 4 bases from V and 3 bases from J, with 16 bases between. The CDR3 consists of 15 residues. CDR1 is SGDLS and CDR2 is YYNGEE in the germline V gene. This chain's CDR3 is CASSTGTRGYTEAFF. The DNA of the CDR3 is TGTGCCAGCAGCACAGGGACACGAGGTTACACTGAAGCTTTCTTT.

This chain joins TRBV7-7 and TRBJ2-5, with D possibly TRBD2 on 7 matching bases. The CDR3 consists of 14 residues. From germline, CDR1 is SSHAT and CDR2 FNYEAQ (reference sequence). Trimming removed 6 bases at V and 4 bases at J, with 15 bases between. This CDR3 is CASSSTAGAETQYF. Written as DNA, the CDR3 is TGTGCCAGCAGTTCCACGGCGGGGGCAGAGACCCAGTACTTC.

This CDR3 reads CASSPLRDRGYQETQYF. DNA for the CDR3: TGTGCCAGCAGCCCCTTAAGGGACAGGGGCTATCAAGAGACCCAGTACTTC. The gene calls are TRBV11-2 and TRBJ2-5; 10 nucleotides match TRBD1. With V trimmed by 5 bases and J by 2 bases, 11 bases remained unmatched. The germline CDR1 and CDR2 sequences are SGHAT and FQNNGV. This CDR3 is 17 amino acids long. The entire variable domain, with the rest obtained from reference TRBV11-2 and TRBJ2-5, is as follows: EAGVAQSPRYKIIEKRQSVAFWCNPISGHATLYWYQQILGQGPKLLIQFQNNGVVDDSQLPKDRFSAERLKGVDSTLKIQPAKLEDSAVYLCASSPLRDRGYQETQYFGPGTRLLVL.

The chain combines TRBV19 with TRBJ1-2; a weak D match, TRBD1 (5 bases). The CDR3 contains 14 residues. Between the trimmed V and J ends, which lost 7 bases and 4 bases, there was a span of 16 bases. Germline CDR1 LNHDA, CDR2 SQIVND (reference sequence). CDR3 sequence reads: CASTRGSGGYGYTF. The DNA of the CDR3 is TGTGCCAGTACCCGGGGGTCAGGAGGCTATGGCTACACCTTC. The entire variable domain, with the rest obtained from reference TRBV19 and TRBJ1-2, is as follows: DGGITQSPKYLFRKEGQNVTLSCEQNLNHDAMYWYRQDPGQGLRLIYYSQIVNDFQKGDIAEGYSVSREKKESFPLTVTSAQKNPTAFYLCASTRGSGGYGYTFGSGTRLTVV.

V usage is TRBV30 and J usage is TRBJ1-5, with D possibly TRBD1 on 6 matching bases. The V gene's germline CDR1 is GTSNPN and CDR2 SVGIG (reference sequence). This CDR3 has 13 amino acids. V was cut by 1 base and J by 6 bases, with 10 bases left in between. The CDR3 sequence is CAWSGGRVQPQHF. CDR3 DNA sequence: TGTGCCTGGAGTGGGGGGCGTGTTCAGCCCCAGCATTTT. Filled out from reference TRBV30 and TRBJ1-5, the complete variable domain reads SQTIHQWPATLVQPVGSPLSLECTVEGTSNPNLYWYRQAAGRGLQLLFYSVGIGQISSEVPQNLSASRPQDRQFILSSKKLLLSDSGFYLCAWSGGRVQPQHFGDGTRLSIL.

This clone was counted between two and nine times. The J gene is TRBJ2-1, the V gene TRBV27, with 8 bases that match TRBD2. V shed 0 bases, J shed 2 bases, and the junction held 3 bases outside the gene matches. CDR3 length: 16 amino acids. In germline, CDR1 is MNHEY, CDR2 SMNVEV (reference sequence). The CDR3 DNA sequence: TGTGCCAGCAGTTTATCGGCGGGAGGAACCTACAATGAGCAGTTCTTC. This codes for CASSLSAGGTYNEQFF.

V and J are TRBV5-8 and TRBJ2-1; maybe TRBD1 (6 bases). V was shortened by 7 bases and J by 4 bases, with 15 bases between the two germline ends. Germline V CDR1 and CDR2: SGHTS, YDEGEE. This CDR3 has 14 residues. The CDR3 protein is CASGTGNWYNEQFF. The CDR3 bases are TGTGCCAGCGGAACAGGGAATTGGTACAATGAGCAGTTCTTC.

The chain carries TRBV19 and TRBJ1-6; 7 nucleotides agree with TRBD1. The CDR3 sequence is 17 residues long. V lost 3 bases, J lost 7 bases, and 12 bases stayed unmatched. Germline assignment: CDR1 LNHDA and CDR2 SQIVND (reference sequence). This chain's CDR3 is CASSISVSAGGNSPLHF. Written as DNA, the CDR3 is TGTGCCAGTAGTATCTCGGTTTCAGCAGGGGGGAATTCACCCCTCCACTTT. The complete variable domain, with remaining parts taken from reference TRBV19 and TRBJ1-6, reads DGGITQSPKYLFRKEGQNVTLSCEQNLNHDAMYWYRQDPGQGLRLIYYSQIVNDFQKGDIAEGYSVSREKKESFPLTVTSAQKNPTAFYLCASSISVSAGGNSPLHFGNGTRLTVT.